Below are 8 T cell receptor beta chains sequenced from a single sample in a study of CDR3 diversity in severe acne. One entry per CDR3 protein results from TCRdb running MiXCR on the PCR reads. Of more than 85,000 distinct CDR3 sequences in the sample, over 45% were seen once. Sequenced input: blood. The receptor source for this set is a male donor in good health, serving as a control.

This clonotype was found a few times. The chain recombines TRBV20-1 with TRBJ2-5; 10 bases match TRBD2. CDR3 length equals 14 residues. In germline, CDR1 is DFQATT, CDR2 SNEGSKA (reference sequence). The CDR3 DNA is TGCAGCCCTACGGGACTAGCGCCGCAAGAGACCCAGTACTTC. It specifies CSPTGLAPQETQYF.

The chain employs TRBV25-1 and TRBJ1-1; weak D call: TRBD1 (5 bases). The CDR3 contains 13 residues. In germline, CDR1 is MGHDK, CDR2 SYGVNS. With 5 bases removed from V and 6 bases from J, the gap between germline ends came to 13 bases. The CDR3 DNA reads TGTGCCAGCAGTTCAGGGCGGATCGCTGAAGCTTTCTTT. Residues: CASSSGRIAEAFF. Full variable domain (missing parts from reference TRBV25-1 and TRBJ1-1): EADIYQTPRYLVIGTGKKITLECSQTMGHDKMYWYQQDPGMELHLIHYSYGVNSTEKGDLSSESTVSRIRTEHFPLTLESARPSHTSQYLCASSSGRIAEAFFGQGTRLTVV.

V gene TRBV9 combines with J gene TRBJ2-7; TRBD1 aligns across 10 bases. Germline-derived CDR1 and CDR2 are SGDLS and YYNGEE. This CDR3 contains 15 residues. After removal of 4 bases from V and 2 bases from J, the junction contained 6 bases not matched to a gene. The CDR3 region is CASSKRTGGAYEQYF. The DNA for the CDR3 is TGTGCCAGCAGCAAGAGGACAGGGGGGGCCTACGAGCAGTACTTC. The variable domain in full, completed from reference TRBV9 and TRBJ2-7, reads DSGVTQTPKHLITATGQRVTLRCSPRSGDLSVYWYQQSLDQGLQFLIQYYNGEERAKGNILERFSAQQFPDLHSELNLSSLELGDSALYFCASSKRTGGAYEQYFGPGTRLTVT.

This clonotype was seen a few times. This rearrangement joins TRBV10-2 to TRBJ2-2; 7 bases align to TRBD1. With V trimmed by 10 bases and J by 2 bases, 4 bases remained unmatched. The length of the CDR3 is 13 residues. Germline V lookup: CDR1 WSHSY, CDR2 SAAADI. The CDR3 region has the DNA TGCGCCACTAGACAGGGAAACACCGGGGAGCTGTTTTTT. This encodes CATRQGNTGELFF.

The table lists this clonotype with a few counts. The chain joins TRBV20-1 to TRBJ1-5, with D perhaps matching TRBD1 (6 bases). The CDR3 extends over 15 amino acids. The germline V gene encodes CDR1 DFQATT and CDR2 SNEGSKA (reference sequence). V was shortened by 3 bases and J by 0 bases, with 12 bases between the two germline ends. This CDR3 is CSASDRIGSNQPQHF. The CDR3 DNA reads TGCAGTGCTAGCGACAGGATAGGTAGCAATCAGCCCCAGCATTTT.

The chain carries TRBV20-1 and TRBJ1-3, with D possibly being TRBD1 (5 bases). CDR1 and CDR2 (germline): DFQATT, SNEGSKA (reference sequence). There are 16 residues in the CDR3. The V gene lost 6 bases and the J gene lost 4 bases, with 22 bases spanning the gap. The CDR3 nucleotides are TGCAGTGCCCGAGGGGCAGGGCAATCGGGGGGAAACACCATATATTTT. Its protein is CSARGAGQSGGNTIYF.

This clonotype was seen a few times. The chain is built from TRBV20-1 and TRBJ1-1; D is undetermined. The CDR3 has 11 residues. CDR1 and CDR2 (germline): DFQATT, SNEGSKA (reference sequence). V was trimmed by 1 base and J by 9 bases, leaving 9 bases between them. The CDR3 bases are TGCAGTGCTAGAGTTGGTAATAAAGCTTTCTTT. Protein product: CSARVGNKAFF.

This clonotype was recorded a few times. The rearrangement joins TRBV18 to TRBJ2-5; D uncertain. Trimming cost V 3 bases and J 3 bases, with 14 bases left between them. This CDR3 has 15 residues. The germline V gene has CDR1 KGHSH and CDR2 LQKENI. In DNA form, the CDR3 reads TGTGCCAGCTCACCCCAGACTGGCAGGAAAGAGACCCAGTACTTC. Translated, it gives CASSPQTGRKETQYF.